The 16 T cell receptor beta chains below were found in one sample sequenced in a study of CD4 T cells in relation to SARS-CoV-2 and coronaviruses. Their antigens are not known. Before the COVID-19 pandemic, during about 2010-2018, CD4+ T cells were taken from unexposed donors. CD4+ T cells were isolated from the cells after less than 13 days of culture. Clones were read by immunoSEQ multiplex PCR, and TCRdb kept only the in-frame ones, dropping some. The data hold 20,000 to 25,000 clones, with 74% observed a single time. The specimen was CD4+ T cells from PBMCs, cultured in vitro. The source of these receptors is a human donor in good health.

This clone occurred once. This chain joins TRBV19 and TRBJ2-6; 9 positions match TRBD2. There are 18 residues in the CDR3. J gave up 0 bases and V 6 bases, and 9 bases lay outside the gene matches. Germline V gene lookup returns CDR1 LNHDA and CDR2 SQIVND (reference sequence). The DNA of the CDR3 is TGTGCCAGTAGAAATCCGGCTAGCGGGAACTCTGGGGCCAACGTCCTGACTTTC. Translated, it gives CASRNPASGNSGANVLTF. Together with reference TRBV19 and TRBJ2-6, the CDR3 gives the full variable domain: DGGITQSPKYLFRKEGQNVTLSCEQNLNHDAMYWYRQDPGQGLRLIYYSQIVNDFQKGDIAEGYSVSREKKESFPLTVTSAQKNPTAFYLCASRNPASGNSGANVLTFGAGSRLTVL.

The V gene is TRBV12-5, the J gene TRBJ2-2; tentative D call: TRBD2 (6 bases). V lost 0 bases to trimming and J lost 5 bases, with 7 bases between them. This CDR3 is 14 amino acids long. Germline values: CDR1 LGHNT, CDR2 FRNRAP. The CDR3 sequence is CASGLVGGTGELFF. CDR3 sequence (DNA): TGTGCTAGTGGTTTGGTAGGAGGGACCGGGGAGCTGTTTTTT.

The chain recombines TRBV5-6 with TRBJ2-1; 8 positions match TRBD2. V dropped 3 bases and J dropped 3; count of bases not matched to a gene: 5. The CDR3 has 15 amino acids. CDR1 SGHDT and CDR2 YYEEEE come from the germline V gene. The CDR3 DNA reads TGTGCCAGCAGCTCCCTAGCGGGCGTCTACAATGAGCAGTTCTTC. Its protein product is CASSSLAGVYNEQFF. Variable domain in full (rest from reference TRBV5-6 and TRBJ2-1): DAGVTQSPTHLIKTRGQQVTLRCSPKSGHDTVSWYQQALGQGPQFIFQYYEEEERQRGNFPDRFSGHQFPNYSSELNVNALLLGDSALYLCASSSLAGVYNEQFFGPGTRLTVL.

This clone came up a few times. The chain recombines TRBV5-6 with TRBJ2-1; no clear D gene. Per germline, CDR1 SGHDT and CDR2 YYEEEE. The CDR3 loop spans 16 amino acids. V was pared by 2 bases and J by 0 bases, with 12 bases between. The CDR3 spells CASSLETGTSYNEQFF. In nucleotides, the CDR3 is TGTGCCAGCAGCTTAGAAACCGGTACCTCCTACAATGAGCAGTTCTTC.

The chain has TRBV9 and TRBJ2-7; 11 positions agree with TRBD2. V dropped 0 bases and J dropped 5; count of bases not matched to a gene: 7. This CDR3 comprises 16 residues. The germline gives CDR1 SGDLS, CDR2 YYNGEE. CDR3: CASSVASGGRYDEQYF. The CDR3 DNA follows: TGTGCCAGCAGCGTAGCTAGCGGGGGGCGATATGACGAGCAGTACTTC.

This clone has more than one count but fewer than ten. This rearrangement joins TRBV27 to TRBJ1-6; D is undetermined. Trimming removed 6 bases at V and 6 bases at J, with 12 bases between. CDR1 is MNHEY, CDR2 SMNVEV, per germline (reference sequence). This CDR3 region has 14 residues. This CDR3 reads CASRPGRTNSPLHF. As DNA, the CDR3 is TGTGCCAGCAGACCGGGTCGGACTAATTCACCCCTCCACTTT.

The gene calls are TRBV11-2 and TRBJ2-4, with D possibly TRBD1 on 5 matching bases. This CDR3 comprises 16 residues. Germline CDR1 SGHAT, CDR2 FQNNGV. V shed 5 bases and J shed 0 bases, with 14 bases lying between them. The CDR3 region is CASSPAGHLAKNIQYF. DNA for the CDR3: TGTGCCAGCAGCCCGGCAGGGCACCTAGCCAAAAACATTCAGTACTTC.

The V call is TRBV2, the J call TRBJ1-2, with D possibly being TRBD1 (6 bases). The CDR3 is 14 amino acids. CDR1 and CDR2 (germline): SNHLY, FYNNEI. Trimming stripped 9 bases from V and 6 bases from J, with 20 bases between. CDR3 region: CASTQQGQLNGYTF. CDR3 nucleotides: TGTGCCAGTACACAACAGGGCCAGCTGAATGGCTACACCTTC.

This CDR3 is CSVAEDSNQPQHF. The CDR3 DNA reads as TGCAGCGTTGCGGAGGATAGCAATCAGCCCCAGCATTTT. The gene calls are TRBV29-1 and TRBJ1-5; D unresolved. Trimming shortened V by 4 bases and J by 0 bases, and 7 bases separated the two germline ends. CDR3 length: 13 amino acids. Germline V gene sequence: CDR1 SQVTM, CDR2 ANQGSEA.

V is TRBV19 and J is TRBJ2-5; 13 bases fit TRBD2. Germline-derived CDR1 and CDR2 are LNHDA and SQIVND (reference sequence). This CDR3 is built from 15 residues. The V and J ends lost 5 bases and 2 bases, in that order; junction bases with no gene match: 2. The CDR3 coding sequence is TGTGCCAGTAGTCCGGGACTAGCGGGACAAGAGACCCAGTACTTC. Translation: CASSPGLAGQETQYF. Supplemented by reference TRBV19 and TRBJ2-5, the full variable domain reads DGGITQSPKYLFRKEGQNVTLSCEQNLNHDAMYWYRQDPGQGLRLIYYSQIVNDFQKGDIAEGYSVSREKKESFPLTVTSAQKNPTAFYLCASSPGLAGQETQYFGPGTRLLVL.

The V gene is TRBV15, the J gene TRBJ2-1, with a weak D call TRBD2 (6 bases). The CDR3 totals 17 residues. V lost 2 bases and J 4 bases, leaving 18 bases between the germline ends. The germline V gene has CDR1 LNHNV and CDR2 YYDKDF (reference sequence). In DNA, the CDR3 is TGTGCCACCAGCAGACCCGTTTGGCGGGGAAGATACAATGAGCAGTTCTTC. This translates into CATSRPVWRGRYNEQFF.

This clone was seen only once. This chain connects TRBV3-1 (or the pseudogene TRBV3-2) to TRBJ2-4; unclear D gene. V dropped 1 base and J dropped 7 bases, with 11 bases sitting between them. Germline V lookup: CDR1 LGHDT, CDR2 YNNKEL (reference sequence). The CDR3 runs 14 residues. This CDR3 reads CASSQGSGGNIQYF. Here the CDR3 DNA reads TGTGCCAGCAGCCAAGGATCGGGTGGGAACATTCAGTACTTC.

The V gene is TRBV3-1 (or the pseudogene TRBV3-2), the J gene TRBJ2-1; weak D call: TRBD1 (6 bases). Trimming removed 1 base from V and 14 bases from J, with 21 bases in between. Looked up from germline, CDR1 is LGHDT and CDR2 is YNNKEL (reference sequence). This CDR3 contains 15 residues. CDR3 region: CASSQAVGQSSNKFF. The CDR3 nucleotides read TGTGCCAGCAGCCAAGCCGTTGGACAGTCTAGTAATAAGTTCTTC.

This clone came up once. The chain uses TRBV18 and TRBJ1-1; a weak D match, TRBD1 (5 bases). This CDR3 is 12 amino acids long. V lost 3 bases to trimming and J lost 8 bases, with 10 bases between them. Germline V gene sequence: CDR1 KGHSH, CDR2 LQKENI. Here the CDR3 DNA reads TGTGCCAGCTCACCCACTAGGGGAGAAGCTTTCTTT. Amino acid sequence: CASSPTRGEAFF.

This clone was recorded only once. The genes are TRBV11-3 and TRBJ2-6, with 14 nucleotides matching TRBD2. This CDR3 contains 17 residues. With V trimmed by 5 bases and J by 3 bases, 3 bases remained unmatched. The germline CDR1 and CDR2 sequences are SGHNT and YENEEA. The CDR3 region has the DNA TGTGCCAGCAGCAGGACTAGCGGGAGGAGTGGGGCCAACGTCCTGACTTTC. As protein: CASSRTSGRSGANVLTF.

The V gene is TRBV27, the J gene TRBJ1-1; the D gene is possibly TRBD1 (5 bases). Trimming left V 9 bases short and J 4 bases short, with 12 bases between. This CDR3 has 12 amino acids. Germline CDR1 MNHEY, CDR2 SMNVEV (reference sequence). The CDR3 region is CASHGGGTEAFF. CDR3 DNA sequence: TGTGCCAGTCATGGGGGGGGCACTGAAGCTTTCTTT.